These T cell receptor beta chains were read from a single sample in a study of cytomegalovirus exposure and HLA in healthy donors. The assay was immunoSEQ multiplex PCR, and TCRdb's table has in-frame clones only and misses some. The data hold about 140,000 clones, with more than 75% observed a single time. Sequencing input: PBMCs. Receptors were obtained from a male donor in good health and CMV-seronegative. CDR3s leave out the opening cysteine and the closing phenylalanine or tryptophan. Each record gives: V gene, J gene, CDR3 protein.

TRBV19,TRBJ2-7,ASSHGVDEQY
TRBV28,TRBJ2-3,ASSFNRDTDTQY
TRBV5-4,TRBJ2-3,ASSSDRYTQY
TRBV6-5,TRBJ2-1,ASRPPRYSNEQF
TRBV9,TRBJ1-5,ASSPGGGNQPQH
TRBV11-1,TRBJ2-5,ASSSGTGQETQY
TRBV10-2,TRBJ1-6,ASRIQGESNSPLH
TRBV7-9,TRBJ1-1,ASSLVGQMNTEAF
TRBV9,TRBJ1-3,ASSDELRSGNTIY
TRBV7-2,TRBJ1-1,ASSLAYGGSTEAF
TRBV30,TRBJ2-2,AWSRTSRGELF
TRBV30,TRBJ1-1,AWDPAENTEAF
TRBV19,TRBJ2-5,ATRGAETQY
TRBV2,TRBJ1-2,ASTRGGNYGYT
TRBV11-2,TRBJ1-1,ASSLGQGLNTEAF
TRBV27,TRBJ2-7,ASSKSTSGGNYEQY
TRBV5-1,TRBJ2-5,ASSLTPGQETQY
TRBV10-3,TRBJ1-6,AISGQGMDSPLH
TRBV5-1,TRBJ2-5,ASSLEASGTGEETQY
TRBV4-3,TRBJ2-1,ASSQDRRGLGNEQF
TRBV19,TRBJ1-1,ASSTVKNTEAF
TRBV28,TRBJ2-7,ASSAPGQSYEQY
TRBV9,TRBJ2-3,ASTEGGGGADTQY
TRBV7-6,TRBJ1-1,ASSLDSNTEAF
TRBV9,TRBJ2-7,ASSVAGTPSSQY
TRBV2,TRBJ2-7,ASSGAASYEQY
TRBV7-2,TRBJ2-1,ASSTDRNYNEQF
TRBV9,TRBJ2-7,ASSVGDRGGYEQY
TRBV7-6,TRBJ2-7,ASSLDSGAGEQY
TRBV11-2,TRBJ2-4,ASSLGFRGRVQY
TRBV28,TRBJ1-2,ASSLSIYGYT
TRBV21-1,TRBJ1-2,ASSKVPGEGGYT
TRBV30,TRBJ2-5,AQGRSQETQY
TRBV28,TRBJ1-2,ASSPAGYGYT
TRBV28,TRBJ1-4,ASSLVGSIVGGGEKLF
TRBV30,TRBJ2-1,AWSRGWGSYNEQF
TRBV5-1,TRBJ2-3,ASSSRLAGTDTQY
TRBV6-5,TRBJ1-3,ASSYGSRGVNTIY
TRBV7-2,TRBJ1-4,ASSSTGTGGSEKLF
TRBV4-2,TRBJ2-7,ASSPGGSPTYEQY
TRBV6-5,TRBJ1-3,ASSYSLIGTGNTIY
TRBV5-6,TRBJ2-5,ASSSPPTGETQY